This T cell receptor beta chain was documented in a study of immune cell composition in non-small cell lung cancer. The overall study: Lung adenocarcinoma or squamous carcinoma made up most tumours. The study's findings and limits: No significant correlation existed between pack-years smoked and tumour clonality. Adenocarcinomas with higher top tumour-associated clone frequency had more reactive TILs.

Generated by immunoSEQ multiplex PCR, the TCRdb table keeps only in-frame clones and is missing some. The sample comprises about 5,600 clones, over 65% of which are singletons, and around 11% rests with the top ten. Frozen unsorted single-cell suspensions supplied the genomic DNA. The germline V gene encodes CDR1 MDHEN and CDR2 SYDVKM. The CDR3 spans 12 residues. V was shortened by 5 bases and J by 4 bases, with 9 bases between the two germline ends. Turning to this clone: The antigen remains unidentified.

The specimen sequenced was lung tumor tissue. This chain joins TRBV28 and TRBJ2-7; no clear D gene. The TCR was taken from a human donor with non-small cell lung cancer. The CDR3 nucleotides are TGTGCCAGCAGTCCGTCGGTATACGAGCAGTACTTC. Translating it yields CASSPSVYEQYF. Combining the CDR3 with reference TRBV28 and TRBJ2-7 gives the whole variable domain DVKVTQSSRYLVKRTGEKVFLECVQDMDHENMFWYRQDPGLGLRLIYFSYDVKMKEKGDIPEGYSVSREKKERFSLILESASTNQTSMYLCASSPSVYEQYFGPGTRLTVT.